This T cell receptor beta chain was sequenced for a study of beta chain features in type 1 diabetes. Only a few counts were recorded for this clone. The target antigen is unknown. Germline V lookup: CDR1 MGHRA, CDR2 YSYEKL. V lost 4 bases and J 0 bases, leaving 12 bases between the germline ends. The CDR3 is 15 amino acids. Overall study results and limits: For cells with high TCR expression, cDNA sequencing could yield over-representation. VDJ junctions sequenced from type 1 diabetes patients showed fewer insertions and more deletions.

CD4+ naive, central memory, regulatory and stem cell-like memory cells were sorted via CD45RO/CCR7/CD25/CD127/CD95/CD27. Every isolated RNA sample was fully reverse transcribed, so sequencing captured expressed TCRB transcripts. The average read count of naive, central memory and regulatory T cell samples was around 3.8 million. The assay was immunoSEQ multiplex PCR, and TCRdb's table has in-frame clones only and misses some. The table shows hundreds of thousands of clones, with 15% to 18% occurring only once. The specimen was naive CD4+ T cells from blood. The receptor was isolated from a man aged 18-30 years in good health. The chain links TRBV4-1 to TRBJ2-5; unclear D gene. The CDR3 protein is CASSPTGFHQETQYF. The CDR3 region has the DNA TGCGCCAGCAGCCCGACCGGGTTCCACCAAGAGACCCAGTACTTC.